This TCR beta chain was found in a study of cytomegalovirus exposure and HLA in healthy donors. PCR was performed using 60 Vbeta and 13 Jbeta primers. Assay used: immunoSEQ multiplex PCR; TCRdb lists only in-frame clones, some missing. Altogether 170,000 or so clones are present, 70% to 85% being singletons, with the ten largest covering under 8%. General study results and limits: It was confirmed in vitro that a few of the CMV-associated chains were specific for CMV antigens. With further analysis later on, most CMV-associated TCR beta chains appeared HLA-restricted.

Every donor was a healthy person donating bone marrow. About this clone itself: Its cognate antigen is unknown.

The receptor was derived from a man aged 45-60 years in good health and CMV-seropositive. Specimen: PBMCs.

In DNA, the CDR3 is TGTGCCAGCAGTGAGCCGGCCAGGGTGATGAACACTGAAGCTTTCTTT. Protein product: CASSEPARVMNTEAFF. J is TRBJ1-1 and V is TRBV2, with a tentative D call TRBD1 (5 bases). The CDR3 totals 16 residues. The germline V and J ends were trimmed by 3 bases and 0 bases, with 14 bases remaining between them. In germline, CDR1 is SNHLY, CDR2 FYNNEI.